The present TCR beta chain was sequenced within a study of identical twins (dated by TCRdb to 2016 to 2017). Concerning the study at large: To test whether fetal clonotypes persist, the study used deep sequencing on TCR alpha and beta repertoires from monozygotic twins, unrelated adults of various ages, and cord blood. To rule out contamination, the twin experiments were replicated at different times with different library preparation protocols. What the research found in general, with its limitations: Because the same donors could not be followed over many years, the conclusions depended on cross-sectional statistical analysis. The excess sharing between twins in beta out-of-frame sequences was weaker because fewer shared sequences reduced the signal-to-noise ratio. Invariant T cells such as MAIT and iNKT could partly confound zero-insertion analyses, although diverse VJ usage argued against such confounding for most clonotypes. Compared with coincidental sharing between unrelated individuals, out-of-frame TCR alpha sequences shared between twins had an excess of sequences with low generation probability. Out-of-frame TCR alpha sharing in monozygotic twins was systematically underestimated by recombination models, whereas sharing between unrelated individuals was in agreement with the recombination models. Abundant cord blood beta clonotypes had fewer insertions, young adult naive repertoires showed a similar but weaker trend, and memory repertoires showed no such trend.

From cysteine to phenylalanine, the CDR3 is 15 amino acids long. Only CDR3 DNA remains: 45 bases, in frame from the first base. Here V drops 6 bases and J drops 8 bases, and the junction holds 12 bases not matched to any gene. CDR1 and CDR2 are drawn from the germline V gene: MNHEY, SVGEGT. Every donor in the study was a healthy Caucasian. Three pairs of female monozygotic twins, all aged about 18 to 30 years, made up the twin cohort. Positive isolation kits from Invitrogen were used to isolate CD4+ and CD8+ T cell populations. The protocol used for the library was 5' RACE. Reads for this sample came from an Illumina HiSeq 2000. Template switching introduced a universal primer binding site; the final cDNA contained a unique molecular identifier, enabling accurate counting of TCR cDNA molecules. First-strand cDNA for TCR alpha and beta chains was synthesized from specific primers in the conserved constant-segment region. Each cDNA library was double barcoded, with a SMART-Mk sample barcode plus Illumina barcodes, to control for contamination. TruSeq adapter sequences along with Illumina sample barcodes were introduced in two successive PCR steps. Sequencing of the TCR alpha and beta cDNA libraries was done on the Illumina HiSeq platform using custom primers. Per the source publication's procedure: Unique molecular identifiers were extracted from raw reads with MiGEC, and CDR3 positions were determined with MiXCR. For each individual, recombination models were inferred using an EM algorithm with the repgenHMM and IGoR tools. The analysis of shared clonotypes was done with the tcR package in R, with sharing normalized by the product of cloneset sizes. To study raw recombination without the effects of thymic and clonal selection, out-of-frame nonproductive sequences were analyzed. Using fastp at Q25 and MiXCR, TCRdb reprocessed the public reads and kept productive beta chains. Under each unique CDR3 protein, matching rows form one entry showing the most common genes and DNA. TCRdb, not the original authors, processed these V and J calls. In all, the sample holds about 240,000 distinct CDR3 sequences, and 7.5% of those were seen once. Clones ranked in the top ten supply under 6% of the sample.

This clonotype was observed a handful of times. Its antigen is still unknown. Nothing much larger sits one base from this clone, and base qualities are not available. This sample was shared with a second study, whose subject was yellow fever vaccine responses in identical twins. Drawing on the second study: The authors reported that the T cell response to vaccination in identical twins appeared partly convergent and partly personalized. Focusing on identical twins, the study followed the T cell clones that responded to the vaccine, and did so with precision.

Sequenced material: CD8+ T cells sorted from blood. Recombination connected TRBV6-2 or TRBV6-3 to TRBJ1-4, and TRBD1 matches 7 of the central bases. This TCR was recovered from a woman aged 18-29 years in good health. At the DNA level, the sequence is TGTGCCAGCAGCGCCGGGGACAGCGGGGAAGAAAAACTGTTTTTT. The translation is CASSAGDSGEEKLFF.